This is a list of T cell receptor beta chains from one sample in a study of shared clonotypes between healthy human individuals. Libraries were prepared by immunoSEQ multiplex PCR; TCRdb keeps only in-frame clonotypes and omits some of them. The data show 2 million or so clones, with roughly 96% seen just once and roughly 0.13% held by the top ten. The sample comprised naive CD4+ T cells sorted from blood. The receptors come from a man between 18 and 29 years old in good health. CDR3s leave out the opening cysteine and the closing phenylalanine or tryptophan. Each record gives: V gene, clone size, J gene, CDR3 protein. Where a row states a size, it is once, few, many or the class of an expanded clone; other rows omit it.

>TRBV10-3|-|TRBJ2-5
AITPGQGEKTQY
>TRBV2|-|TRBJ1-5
ASKNRGPNQPQH
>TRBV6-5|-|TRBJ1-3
ASSYGTGLGGNTIY
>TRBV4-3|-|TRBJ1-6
ASSPGTEASPLH
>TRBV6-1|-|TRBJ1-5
ASSLGDRLHQPQH
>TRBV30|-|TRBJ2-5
AWTRASGRMETQY
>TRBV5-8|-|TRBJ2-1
ASCRSPGSGFAQF
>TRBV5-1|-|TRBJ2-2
ASSLAGVNTGELF
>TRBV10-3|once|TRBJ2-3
AISQGPADTQY
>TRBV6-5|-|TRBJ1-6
ASRQGLGSPLH
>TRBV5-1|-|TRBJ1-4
ASSITGGTGPEKLF
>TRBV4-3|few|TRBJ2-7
ASSQGRTATQY
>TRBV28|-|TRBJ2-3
ASSLTKENTQY
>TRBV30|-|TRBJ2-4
AWSVSGGSCY
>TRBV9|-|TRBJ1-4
ASSVGGLTNEKLF
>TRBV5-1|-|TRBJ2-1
ASTGRSGGSEQF
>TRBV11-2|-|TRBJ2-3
ASSLEGGQRYTQY
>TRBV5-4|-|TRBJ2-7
ATKKGPGVSYEQY
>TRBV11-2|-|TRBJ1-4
ASSLAAGPNEKLF
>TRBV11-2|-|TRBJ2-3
ASSNTGDTQY
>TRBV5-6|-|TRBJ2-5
ASSDLPGLETQY
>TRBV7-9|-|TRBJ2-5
ASSLDGGREETQY
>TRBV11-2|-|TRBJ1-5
ASSVNRPRGPQH
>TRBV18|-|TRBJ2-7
ASSFNYGGQGVHEQY
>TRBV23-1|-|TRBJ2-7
ASSPTGIRGYEQY
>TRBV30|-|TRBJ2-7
AWSVTSGSYEQY
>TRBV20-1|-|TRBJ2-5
SAVTIETQY
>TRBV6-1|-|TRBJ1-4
ASSDGKLF
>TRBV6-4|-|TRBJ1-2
ASRQPGVEGYT
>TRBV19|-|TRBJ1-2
ASRRRQGNISCT
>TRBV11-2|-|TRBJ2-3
ASSFKDRTDTQY
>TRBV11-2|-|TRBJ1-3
ASTHSLDRNSGNTIY
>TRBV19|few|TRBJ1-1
ASSIARTVAPF
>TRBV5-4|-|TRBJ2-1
ASSLIGNNEQF
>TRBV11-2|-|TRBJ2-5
ASSFLDETQY
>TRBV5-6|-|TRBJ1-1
ASSLLLNTEAF
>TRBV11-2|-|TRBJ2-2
ASSLNPGGNTGELF
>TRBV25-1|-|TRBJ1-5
ASSEPGGANQPQH
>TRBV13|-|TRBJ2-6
ASSLRGANVLT
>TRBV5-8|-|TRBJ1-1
ASSSGGQPMIAF
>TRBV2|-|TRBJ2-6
ASVLSGANVLT
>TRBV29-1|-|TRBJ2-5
SIGLAGGPQETQY
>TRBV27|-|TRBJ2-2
ASSLFRTGELF
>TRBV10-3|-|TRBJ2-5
AISESMGKTQY
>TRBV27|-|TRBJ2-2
ASRALTYTGELF
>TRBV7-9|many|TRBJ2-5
ASSLGGRREETQY
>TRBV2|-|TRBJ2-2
ASDLLRPPYTGELF
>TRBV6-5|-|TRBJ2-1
ASSYRDAYNEQF
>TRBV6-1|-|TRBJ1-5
ASSERPLSNQPQH
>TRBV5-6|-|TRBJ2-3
ASSWGRGTDTQY
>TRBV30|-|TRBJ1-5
AWSPPGQGRNQPQH
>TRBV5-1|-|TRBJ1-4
ASTLDSLNEKLF
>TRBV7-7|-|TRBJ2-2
ASSSTYRSGELF
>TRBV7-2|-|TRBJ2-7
ASSLKASGSFYEQY
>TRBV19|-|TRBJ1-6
ASRTDSYNSPLH